Listed here are 31 T cell receptor beta chains from one sample, sequenced in a study of T cells and Merkel cell carcinoma outcomes. Assay used: immunoSEQ multiplex PCR; TCRdb lists only in-frame clones, some missing. The data contain approximately 20,000 clones, approximately 80% of them singletons. Sequencing was done on a sample of tumor tissue from Merkel cell carcinoma. These receptor sequences come from a human donor with Merkel cell carcinoma.

This rearrangement joins TRBV5-1 to TRBJ2-7, with D unclear. This CDR3 is 14 amino acids long. V was cut by 0 bases and J by 12 bases, with 19 bases left in between. Germline CDR1 SGHRS, CDR2 YFSETQ. This CDR3 reads CASSLETGRSSGYF. In DNA form, the CDR3 reads TGCGCCAGCAGCTTGGAAACCGGACGGTCCTCGGGGTACTTC.

This chain's CDR3 is CASSFGRMANEQFF. For the CDR3, the DNA is TGCGCCAGCAGCTTCGGTAGAATGGCCAATGAGCAGTTCTTC. The chain combines TRBV5-1 with TRBJ2-1, with D uncertain. V was trimmed by 2 bases and J by 6 bases, leaving 12 bases between them. CDR1 and CDR2 (germline): SGHRS, YFSETQ. This CDR3 spans 14 amino acids. The full variable domain, completed using reference TRBV5-1 and TRBJ2-1, is KAGVTQTPRYLIKTRGQQVTLSCSPISGHRSVSWYQQTPGQGLQFLFEYFSETQRNKGNFPGRFSGRQFSNSRSEMNVSTLELGDSALYLCASSFGRMANEQFFGPGTRLTVL.

The V gene is TRBV27, the J gene TRBJ2-5, with TRBD2 matching 8 bases. V lost 5 bases and J lost 0; bases outside the gene matches: 8. Germline assignment: CDR1 MNHEY and CDR2 SMNVEV (reference sequence). The CDR3 length is 16 residues. CDR3 nucleotide sequence: TGTGCCAGCAGTCCGCGGGGGGTCACGTACCAAGAGACCCAGTACTTC. It is translated as CASSPRGVTYQETQYF.

This rearrangement joins TRBV11-1 to TRBJ2-1; maybe TRBD2 (5 bases). Germline CDR1 reads SGHAT; CDR2 reads FQDESV (reference sequence). CDR3 length: 12 residues. Trimming removed 4 bases at V and 6 bases at J, with 7 bases between. This chain's CDR3 is CASSSGGNEQFF. CDR3 DNA: TGTGCCAGCAGCTCCGGAGGCAATGAGCAGTTCTTC. The entire variable domain, with the rest obtained from reference TRBV11-1 and TRBJ2-1, is as follows: EAEVAQSPRYKITEKSQAVAFWCDPISGHATLYWYRQILGQGPELLVQFQDESVVDDSQLPKDRFSAERLKGVDSTLKIQPAELGDSAMYLCASSSGGNEQFFGPGTRLTVL.

The CDR3 loop reads CASSPQGNEAFF. CDR3 DNA: TGTGCCAGCTCACCTCAGGGTAATGAAGCTTTCTTT. The chain recombines TRBV18 with TRBJ1-1; possible D gene TRBD1, 5 bases. V was trimmed by 3 bases and J by 7 bases, leaving 9 bases between them. Germline-derived CDR1 and CDR2 are KGHSH and LQKENI. This CDR3 contains 12 residues.

The chain employs TRBV14 and TRBJ2-7; tentative D call: TRBD1 (6 bases). The CDR3 consists of 14 residues. Trimming left V 6 bases short and J 6 bases short, with 18 bases between. The germline V gene has CDR1 SGHDN and CDR2 FVKESK. CDR3 nucleotide sequence: TGTGCCAGCAGTCTCACAGGGACCCCTCGCGAGCAGTACTTC. It yields the protein CASSLTGTPREQYF.

The V and J genes are TRBV7-8 and TRBJ2-7; maybe TRBD2 (6 bases). The CDR3 loop spans 17 amino acids. Germline CDR1 and CDR2: SGHVS and FQNEAQ. V lost 2 bases and J lost 5, with 22 bases in between. CDR3 DNA sequence: TGTGCCAGCAGCTTAACGATGGTCGGGAGAGCAGAAAACGAGCAGTACTTC. Amino acids: CASSLTMVGRAENEQYF.

This chain uses TRBV28 with TRBJ1-2, with a weak D call TRBD1 (6 bases). CDR1 and CDR2 (germline): MDHEN, SYDVKM. The CDR3 has 15 residues. The V gene lost 7 bases and the J gene lost 8 bases, with 23 bases spanning the gap. CDR3 sequence reads: CASNSPGGGRNGYTF. Here the CDR3 DNA reads TGTGCCAGCAACTCTCCCGGAGGGGGAAGAAACGGCTACACCTTC.

This clone was detected only a few times. The V and J genes are TRBV2 and TRBJ2-7; maybe TRBD2 (5 bases). The CDR3 has 12 residues. Germline CDR1 is SNHLY and CDR2 is FYNNEI. Trimming stripped 9 bases from V and 2 bases from J, with 11 bases between. The CDR3 DNA sequence: TGTGCCAGTATTGGAGGTACCTACGAGCAGTACTTC. Its translation: CASIGGTYEQYF.

The V gene is TRBV6-1, the J gene TRBJ2-1; TRBD2 is a possible D gene (5 bases). The germline V gene has CDR1 MNHNS and CDR2 SASEGT. Trimming cost V 10 bases and J 10 bases, with 23 bases left between them. The CDR3 length is 14 residues. In nucleotides, the CDR3 is TGTGCCATCTCACCGGGAACAAAGGAGTCCGAGCAGTTCTTC. This gives the protein CAISPGTKESEQFF.

The chain links TRBV7-9 to TRBJ2-1; D gene ambiguous. Per the germline V gene, CDR1 is SEHNR and CDR2 is FQNEAQ (reference sequence). The germline V and J ends were trimmed by 6 bases and 0 bases, with 9 bases remaining between them. The CDR3 length is 14 residues. CDR3 protein: CASSWSFSYNEQFF. The CDR3 region has the DNA TGTGCCAGCAGTTGGAGTTTCTCCTACAATGAGCAGTTCTTC.

The J gene is TRBJ2-1, the V gene TRBV4-2, with D perhaps TRBD2 (6 bases). Germline V lookup: CDR1 LGHNA, CDR2 YNFKEQ. This CDR3 contains 15 residues. Trimming pared 4 bases from V and 7 bases from J, leaving 17 bases between. CDR3 region: CASSPGLGLQNEQFF. In DNA form, the CDR3 reads TGTGCCAGCAGCCCGGGACTTGGACTACAAAATGAGCAGTTCTTC.

The J gene is TRBJ1-5, the V gene TRBV18; 9 positions agree with TRBD1. With V trimmed by 3 bases and J by 6 bases, 3 bases remained unmatched. The CDR3 consists of 14 residues. Looked up from germline, CDR1 is KGHSH and CDR2 is LQKENI. As DNA, the CDR3 is TGTGCCAGCTCACCCGGGACAGGGAGTCAGCCCCAGCATTTT. Translating gives CASSPGTGSQPQHF.

This sequence joins TRBV5-4 and TRBJ2-1; D is uncertain. Germline assignment: CDR1 SGHNT and CDR2 YYREEE (reference sequence). V lost 0 bases and J 5 bases, leaving 6 bases between the germline ends. There are 13 residues in the CDR3. The CDR3 DNA is TGTGCCAGCAGCTTGGTTCTTAACAATGAGCAGTTCTTC. Encoded protein: CASSLVLNNEQFF.

The J gene is TRBJ1-4, the V gene TRBV2; no clear D. Germline lookup yields CDR1 SNHLY and CDR2 FYNNEI. V was cut by 7 bases and J by 5 bases, with 5 bases left in between. CDR3 length: 11 amino acids. The DNA for the CDR3 is TGTGCCAGCACCAGGAATGAAAAACTGTTTTTT. Translated, it gives CASTRNEKLFF. Combining the CDR3 with reference TRBV2 and TRBJ1-4 gives the whole variable domain EPEVTQTPSHQVTQMGQEVILRCVPISNHLYFYWYRQILGQKVEFLVSFYNNEISEKSEIFDDQFSVERPDGSNFTLKIRSTKLEDSAMYFCASTRNEKLFFGSGTQLSVL.

With regard to this clone: The sample carries other DNA sequences with the same CDR3. The genes are TRBV28 and TRBJ1-1; the D gene is possibly TRBD1 (6 bases). Germline V CDR1 and CDR2: MDHEN, SYDVKM. V was cut by 4 bases and J by 0 bases, with 9 bases left in between. CDR3 length: 14 amino acids. CDR3 sequence: CASSSGQLNTEAFF. Here the CDR3 DNA reads TGTGCCAGCAGTTCCGGACAGTTGAACACTGAAGCTTTCTTT.

The gene calls are TRBV10-3 and TRBJ2-5; D uncertain. Looked up from germline, CDR1 is ENHRY and CDR2 is SYGVKD. V was pared by 1 base and J by 5 bases, with 20 bases between. The CDR3 totals 17 residues. This CDR3 is CAISEWIVSDLGETQYF. CDR3 nucleotide sequence: TGTGCCATCAGTGAGTGGATTGTCTCGGACCTAGGGGAGACCCAGTACTTC.

The chain has TRBV27 and TRBJ1-3; no clear D. The CDR3 covers 13 residues. V was cut by 8 bases and J by 0 bases, with 8 bases left in between. Per germline, CDR1 MNHEY and CDR2 SMNVEV (reference sequence). CDR3 DNA sequence: TGTGCCAGCTCCCCACTCTCTGGAAACACCATATATTTT. Residues: CASSPLSGNTIYF.

The chain couples TRBV5-1 to TRBJ2-3; TRBD2 matches 10 bases. This CDR3 has 15 residues. Per the germline V gene, CDR1 is SGHRS and CDR2 is YFSETQ. J gave up 4 bases and V 3 bases, and 5 bases lay outside the gene matches. Here the CDR3 reads CASSWLGLAPDTQYF. In DNA, the CDR3 is TGCGCCAGCAGCTGGTTGGGACTAGCGCCAGATACGCAGTATTTT.

The chain has TRBV4-1 and TRBJ2-3, with D uncertain. The CDR3 is 15 amino acids. Trimming removed 4 bases from V and 5 bases from J, with 16 bases in between. The germline gives CDR1 MGHRA, CDR2 YSYEKL. The CDR3 DNA is TGCGCCAGCAGCCCGTCCCCTACAAGGCTAGATACGCAGTATTTT. It encodes CASSPSPTRLDTQYF.

In its sample, this clone was seen once. V is TRBV7-9 and J is TRBJ2-1, with D possibly being TRBD2 (6 bases). This CDR3 has 18 amino acids. Germline loops: CDR1 SEHNR, CDR2 FQNEAQ (reference sequence). V was shortened by 3 bases and J by 2 bases, with 20 bases between the two germline ends. CDR3 residues: CASSFLGGGLRAYNEQFF. CDR3 sequence (DNA): TGTGCCAGCAGCTTTTTGGGGGGTGGTTTAAGAGCCTACAATGAGCAGTTCTTC.

CDR3 in amino acids: CASSTGTGGTEAFF. The CDR3 DNA reads TGCGCCAGCAGTACCGGGACAGGGGGCACTGAAGCTTTCTTT. The chain couples TRBV5-1 to TRBJ1-1; 11 bases match TRBD1. The CDR3 is 14 residues long. CDR1 and CDR2 (germline): SGHRS, YFSETQ. Trimming at V came to 5 bases and at J to 4 bases, leaving 4 bases not matched to a gene. The entire variable domain, with the rest obtained from reference TRBV5-1 and TRBJ1-1, is as follows: KAGVTQTPRYLIKTRGQQVTLSCSPISGHRSVSWYQQTPGQGLQFLFEYFSETQRNKGNFPGRFSGRQFSNSRSEMNVSTLELGDSALYLCASSTGTGGTEAFFGQGTRLTVV.

The genes are TRBV29-1 and TRBJ1-1; 8 positions match TRBD1. This CDR3 region has 11 residues. J was trimmed by 11 bases and V by 4 bases; bases with no gene match: 6. CDR1 is SQVTM and CDR2 is ANQGSEA in the germline V gene. This CDR3 reads CSVVDRGPAFF. The CDR3 DNA reads as TGCAGCGTTGTCGACAGGGGTCCCGCTTTCTTT.

This clone appeared a single time. The J gene is TRBJ2-7, the V gene TRBV28, with TRBD1 as a possible D gene (5 bases). The germline V gene encodes CDR1 MDHEN and CDR2 SYDVKM. The V end lost 3 bases, the J end lost 5 bases, and 17 bases lay between the germline ends. This CDR3 spans 15 amino acids. The CDR3 spells CASSFVQVVWDEQYF. DNA for the CDR3: TGTGCCAGCAGTTTTGTACAGGTTGTTTGGGACGAGCAGTACTTC.

The genes are TRBV28 and TRBJ2-7; TRBD1 aligns across 8 bases. V trimming: 4 bases; J trimming: 6 bases; junction bases outside the gene matches: 17. The germline CDR1 and CDR2 sequences are MDHEN and SYDVKM. The CDR3 is 17 residues long. The CDR3: CASSSGQDSFVFGEQYF. The DNA for the CDR3 is TGTGCCAGCAGTTCGGGACAGGATTCGTTTGTTTTTGGCGAGCAGTACTTC.

Comment on this clone: Other DNA sequences in this specimen translate into the identical CDR3. V is TRBV4-1 and J is TRBJ2-5; D may match TRBD1 or TRBD2 (5 bases each). Between the trimmed V and J ends, which lost 1 base and 4 bases, there was a span of 13 bases. CDR1 is MGHRA and CDR2 is YSYEKL in the germline V gene. The CDR3 is 15 amino acids. As DNA, the CDR3 is TGCGCCAGCAGCCAAGGCCTGAGGGGCGTAGAGACCCAGTACTTC. It specifies CASSQGLRGVETQYF.

This chain uses TRBV4-1 with TRBJ1-2; 7 bases are a match to TRBD1. The CDR3 has 15 residues. Trimming at V came to 4 bases and at J to 4 bases, leaving 9 bases not matched to a gene. Germline CDR1 reads MGHRA; CDR2 reads YSYEKL. The CDR3 spells CASSLEEQGLYGYTF. The CDR3 nucleotides are TGCGCCAGCAGCCTCGAGGAACAGGGGCTCTATGGCTACACCTTC.

This clone was recorded once. V usage is TRBV30 and J usage is TRBJ1-2, with D unclear. Germline V gene data show CDR1 as GTSNPN and CDR2 as SVGIG (reference sequence). Trimming cost V 7 bases and J 4 bases, with 10 bases left between them. The CDR3 covers 11 residues. The CDR3, as DNA: TGTGCCTCCCGACTGGGCTATGGCTACACCTTC. Translation gives CASRLGYGYTF.

The chain is built from TRBV6-6 and TRBJ2-1; 7 bases are a match to TRBD2. With 7 bases clipped from V and 0 bases from J, the junction kept 6 bases outside the gene matches. The CDR3 totals 15 residues. Germline CDR1 is MNHNY and CDR2 is SVGAGI (reference sequence). CDR3 amino acids: CASKNGGGSYNEQFF. The CDR3 nucleotides are TGTGCCAGCAAGAATGGGGGGGGCTCCTACAATGAGCAGTTCTTC.

The chain combines TRBV9 with TRBJ1-1, with a weak D call TRBD1 (5 bases). Trimming took 4 bases from V and 4 from J, leaving 17 bases between them. Germline V gene lookup returns CDR1 SGDLS and CDR2 YYNGEE. There are 15 residues in the CDR3. This CDR3 is CASSSQPGRGTEAFF. The CDR3 DNA is TGTGCCAGCAGCTCGCAGCCCGGAAGGGGCACTGAAGCTTTCTTT.

This chain connects TRBV10-3 to TRBJ2-7; D might be TRBD2 (6 bases). This CDR3 is 13 amino acids long. Looked up from germline, CDR1 is ENHRY and CDR2 is SYGVKD. V lost 4 bases to trimming and J lost 7 bases, with 14 bases between them. CDR3 protein: CAISVPGRGEQYF. The CDR3 DNA is TGTGCCATCAGTGTTCCAGGGCGGGGAGAGCAGTACTTC.